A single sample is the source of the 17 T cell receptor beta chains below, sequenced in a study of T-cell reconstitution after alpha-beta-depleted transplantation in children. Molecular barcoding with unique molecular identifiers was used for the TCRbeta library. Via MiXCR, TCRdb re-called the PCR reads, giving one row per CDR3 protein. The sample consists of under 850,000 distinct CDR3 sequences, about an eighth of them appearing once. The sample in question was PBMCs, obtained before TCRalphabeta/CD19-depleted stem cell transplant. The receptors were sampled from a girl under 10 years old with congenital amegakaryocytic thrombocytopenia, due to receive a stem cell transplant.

CDR3 residues: CASSLDRRSGELFF. The CDR3 nucleotides are TGTGCCAGCAGTTTAGACAGGAGGTCCGGGGAGCTGTTTTTT. V and J are TRBV27 and TRBJ2-2, with a weak D call TRBD1 (6 bases). V shed 2 bases and J shed 6 bases, with 10 bases lying between them. Germline V CDR1 and CDR2: MNHEY, SMNVEV (reference sequence). CDR3 length: 14 amino acids.

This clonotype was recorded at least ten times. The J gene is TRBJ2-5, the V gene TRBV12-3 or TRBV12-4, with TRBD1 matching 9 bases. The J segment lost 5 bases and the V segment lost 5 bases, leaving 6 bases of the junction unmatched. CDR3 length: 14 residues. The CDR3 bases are TGTGCCAGCAGTCCGCAGACAGGGGGGGAGACCCAGTACTTC. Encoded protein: CASSPQTGGETQYF.

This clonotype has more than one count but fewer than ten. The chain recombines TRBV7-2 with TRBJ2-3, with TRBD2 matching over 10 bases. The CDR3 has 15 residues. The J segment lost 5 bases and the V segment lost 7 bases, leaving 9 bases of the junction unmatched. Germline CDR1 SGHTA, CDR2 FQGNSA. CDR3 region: CASNQAGGIIDTQYF. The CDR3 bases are TGTGCCAGCAACCAAGCGGGAGGGATTATAGATACGCAGTATTTT. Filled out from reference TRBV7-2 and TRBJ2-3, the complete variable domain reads GAGVSQSPSNKVTEKGKDVELRCDPISGHTALYWYRQSLGQGLEFLIYFQGNSAPDKSGLPSDRFSAERTGGSVSTLTIQRTQQEDSAVYLCASNQAGGIIDTQYFGPGTRLTVL.

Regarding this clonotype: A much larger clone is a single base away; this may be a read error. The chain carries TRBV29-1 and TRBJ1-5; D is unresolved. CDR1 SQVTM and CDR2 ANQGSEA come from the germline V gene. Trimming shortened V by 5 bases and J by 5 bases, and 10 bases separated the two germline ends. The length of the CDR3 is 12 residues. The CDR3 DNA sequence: TGCAGCGTTCAGATGCAGGATCAGCCCCAGCATTTT. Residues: CSVQMQDQPQHF.

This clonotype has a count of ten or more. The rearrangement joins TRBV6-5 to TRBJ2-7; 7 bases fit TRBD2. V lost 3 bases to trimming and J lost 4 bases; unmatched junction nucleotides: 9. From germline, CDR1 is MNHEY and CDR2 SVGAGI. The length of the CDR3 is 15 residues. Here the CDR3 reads CASSYEASGFYEQYF. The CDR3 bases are TGTGCCAGCAGTTATGAGGCTAGCGGATTTTACGAGCAGTACTTC.

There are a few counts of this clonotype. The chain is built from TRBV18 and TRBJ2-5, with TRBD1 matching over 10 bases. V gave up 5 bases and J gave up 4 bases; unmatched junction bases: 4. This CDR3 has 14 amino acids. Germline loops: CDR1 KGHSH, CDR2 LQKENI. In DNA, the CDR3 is TGTGCCAGCTCAACCGGGACAGGGGTAGAGACCCAGTACTTC. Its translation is CASSTGTGVETQYF.

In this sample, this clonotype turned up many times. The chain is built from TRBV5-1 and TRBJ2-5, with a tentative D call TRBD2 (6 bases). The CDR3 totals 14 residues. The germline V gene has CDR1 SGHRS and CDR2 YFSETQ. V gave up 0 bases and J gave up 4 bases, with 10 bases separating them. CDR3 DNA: TGCGCCAGCAGCTTGGGGACTACCGGAGAGACCCAGTACTTC. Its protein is CASSLGTTGETQYF.

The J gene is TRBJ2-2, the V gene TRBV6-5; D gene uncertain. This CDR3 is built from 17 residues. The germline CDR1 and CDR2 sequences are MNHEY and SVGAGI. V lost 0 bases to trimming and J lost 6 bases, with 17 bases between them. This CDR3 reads CASSYSTEFARSGELFF. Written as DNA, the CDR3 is TGTGCCAGCAGTTACTCGACGGAGTTCGCTCGGTCCGGGGAGCTGTTTTTT.

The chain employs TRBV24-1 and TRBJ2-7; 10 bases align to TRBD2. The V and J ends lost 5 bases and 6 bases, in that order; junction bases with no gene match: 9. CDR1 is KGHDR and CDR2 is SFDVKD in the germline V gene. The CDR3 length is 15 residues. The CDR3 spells CATSAASGSLGEQYF. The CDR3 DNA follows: TGTGCCACCAGTGCGGCTAGCGGGAGTTTAGGCGAGCAGTACTTC.

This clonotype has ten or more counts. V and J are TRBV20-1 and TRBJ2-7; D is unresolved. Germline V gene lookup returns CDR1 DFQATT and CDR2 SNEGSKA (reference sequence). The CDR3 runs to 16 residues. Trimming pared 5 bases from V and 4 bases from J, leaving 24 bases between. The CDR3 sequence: CSAAVPALPEYYEQYF. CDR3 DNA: TGCAGTGCTGCTGTCCCCGCCCTACCGGAGTATTACGAGCAGTACTTC.

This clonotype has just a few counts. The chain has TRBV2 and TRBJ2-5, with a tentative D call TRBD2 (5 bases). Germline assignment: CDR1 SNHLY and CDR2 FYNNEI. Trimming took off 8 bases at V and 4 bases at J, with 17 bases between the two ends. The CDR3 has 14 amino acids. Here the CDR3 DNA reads TGTGCCAGCGGAGAGGGCGCTTATCCAGAGACCCAGTACTTC. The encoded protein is CASGEGAYPETQYF.

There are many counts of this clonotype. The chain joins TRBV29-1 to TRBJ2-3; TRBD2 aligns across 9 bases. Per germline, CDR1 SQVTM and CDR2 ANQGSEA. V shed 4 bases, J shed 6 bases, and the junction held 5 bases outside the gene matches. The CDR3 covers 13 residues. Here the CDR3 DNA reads TGCAGCGTTGTGATAGCGGGAGCGGATACGCAGTATTTT. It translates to CSVVIAGADTQYF.

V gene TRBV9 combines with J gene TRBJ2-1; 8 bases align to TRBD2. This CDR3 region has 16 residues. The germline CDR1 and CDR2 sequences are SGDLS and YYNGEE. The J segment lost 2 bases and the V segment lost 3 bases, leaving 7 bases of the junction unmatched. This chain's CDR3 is CASSGLLAATYNEQFF. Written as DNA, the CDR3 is TGTGCCAGCAGCGGATTACTAGCGGCCACCTACAATGAGCAGTTCTTC.

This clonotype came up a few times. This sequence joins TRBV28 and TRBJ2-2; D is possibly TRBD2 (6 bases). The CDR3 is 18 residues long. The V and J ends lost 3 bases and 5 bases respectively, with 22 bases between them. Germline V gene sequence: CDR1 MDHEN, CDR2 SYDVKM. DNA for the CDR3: TGTGCCAGCAGTTTCCCCGTTTCTTTGGGACTCATAACCGGGGAGCTGTTTTTT. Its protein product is CASSFPVSLGLITGELFF. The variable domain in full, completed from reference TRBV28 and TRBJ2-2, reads DVKVTQSSRYLVKRTGEKVFLECVQDMDHENMFWYRQDPGLGLRLIYFSYDVKMKEKGDIPEGYSVSREKKERFSLILESASTNQTSMYLCASSFPVSLGLITGELFFGEGSRLTVL.

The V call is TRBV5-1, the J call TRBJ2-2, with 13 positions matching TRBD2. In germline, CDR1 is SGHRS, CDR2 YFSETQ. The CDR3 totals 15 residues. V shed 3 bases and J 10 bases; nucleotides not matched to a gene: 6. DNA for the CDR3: TGCGCCAGCAGCTCCGGGACTAGCGGGAATACGGAGCTGTTTTTT. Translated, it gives CASSSGTSGNTELFF.

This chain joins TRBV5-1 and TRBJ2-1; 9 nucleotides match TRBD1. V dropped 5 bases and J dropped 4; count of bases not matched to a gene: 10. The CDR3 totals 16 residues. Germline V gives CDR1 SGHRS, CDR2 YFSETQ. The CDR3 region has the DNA TGCGCCAGCAGACCGACCGGGACAGGGCATTACAATGAGCAGTTCTTC. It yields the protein CASRPTGTGHYNEQFF.

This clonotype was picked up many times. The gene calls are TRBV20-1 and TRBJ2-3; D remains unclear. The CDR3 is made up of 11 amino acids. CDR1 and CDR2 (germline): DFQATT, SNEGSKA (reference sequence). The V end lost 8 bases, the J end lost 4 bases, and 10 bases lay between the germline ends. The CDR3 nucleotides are TGCAGTCGTATTTTGGCAGATACGCAGTATTTT. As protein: CSRILADTQYF.